One and the same sample provided the 30 T cell receptor beta chains below, sequenced in a study of cytomegalovirus exposure and HLA in healthy donors. Primers included in the PCR were 60 Vbeta and 13 Jbeta primers. Data came from immunoSEQ multiplex PCR; TCRdb stores just in-frame clones and leaves some out. The sample contains 150,000 to 200,000 clones, about 88% of which appear only once. Sequenced sample: PBMCs. The source of these receptors is a girl under three years old in good health and CMV-seronegative.

CDR3 residues: CASSQRQAPGHEQYF. CDR3 DNA: TGCGCCAGCAGCCAGCGACAGGCCCCAGGCCACGAGCAGTACTTC. The V gene is TRBV4-1, the J gene TRBJ2-7; perhaps TRBD1 as D (6 bases). V was clipped by 3 bases and J by 5 bases, with 17 bases between them. The V gene's germline CDR1 is MGHRA and CDR2 YSYEKL. The CDR3 runs 15 residues.

This clone was observed once. J is TRBJ2-1 and V is TRBV2; 9 positions agree with TRBD2. The V gene end was trimmed by 6 bases and the J gene end by 4 bases; junction bases not matched to a gene: 10. Germline assignment: CDR1 SNHLY and CDR2 FYNNEI. This CDR3 contains 16 residues. CDR3 in amino acids: CASRPLTSGAYNEQFF. The CDR3 bases are TGTGCCAGCAGACCCTTGACTAGCGGAGCTTACAATGAGCAGTTCTTC.

The CDR3 here is CSVPGNHYEQYF. The CDR3 region has the DNA TGCAGCGTTCCGGGGAACCACTACGAGCAGTACTTC. This rearrangement joins TRBV29-1 to TRBJ2-7, with D maybe TRBD2 (5 bases). Trimming took off 5 bases at V and 3 bases at J, with 11 bases between the two ends. The CDR3 spans 12 residues. Germline values: CDR1 SQVTM, CDR2 ANQGSEA.

This clone turned up a few times. The gene calls are TRBV5-6 and TRBJ1-1; a possible D gene is TRBD1 (6 bases). Trimming shortened V by 0 bases and J by 4 bases, and 13 bases separated the two germline ends. The CDR3 covers 15 residues. CDR1 SGHDT and CDR2 YYEEEE come from the germline V gene. CDR3 DNA: TGTGCCAGCAGCTTGGGTGGGCAGGGGACCACTGAAGCTTTCTTT. It is translated as CASSLGGQGTTEAFF.

The chain has TRBV27 and TRBJ2-7; 9 nucleotides align to TRBD1. With 5 bases clipped from V and 0 bases from J, the junction kept 11 bases outside the gene matches. Germline V gene lookup returns CDR1 MNHEY and CDR2 SMNVEV (reference sequence). The CDR3 sequence is 17 residues long. The chain's CDR3 is CASSSDPTGQGSYEQYF. CDR3 bases: TGTGCCAGCAGTAGCGACCCGACGGGACAGGGCTCCTACGAGCAGTACTTC.

J is TRBJ2-1 and V is TRBV4-1, with TRBD2 matching 7 bases. The J segment lost 9 bases and the V segment lost 2 bases, leaving 7 bases of the junction unmatched. Germline V lookup: CDR1 MGHRA, CDR2 YSYEKL. The CDR3 loop spans 14 amino acids. The CDR3 DNA follows: TGCGCCAGCAGCCAAACCGGGACTACAACTGAGCAGTTCTTC. Amino acids: CASSQTGTTTEQFF.

CDR3 DNA: TGTGCCAGTAGTATGAGGCACAGGGTAGAAGCTTTCTTT. Amino acids: CASSMRHRVEAFF. This chain uses TRBV19 with TRBJ1-1; tentatively, D is TRBD1 (6 bases). V was cut by 3 bases and J by 8 bases, with 13 bases left in between. Germline V gene data show CDR1 as LNHDA and CDR2 as SQIVND (reference sequence). The CDR3 length is 13 residues.

The chain joins TRBV7-9 to TRBJ2-5, with D tentatively TRBD1 (6 bases). CDR3 size: 15 residues. Germline V gene data show CDR1 as SEHNR and CDR2 as FQNEAQ (reference sequence). With 2 bases removed from V and 3 bases from J, the gap between germline ends came to 13 bases. CDR3 residues: CASSLRGLTEETQYF. DNA of the CDR3: TGTGCCAGCAGCTTAAGGGGGTTGACAGAAGAGACCCAGTACTTC.

The chain joins TRBV9 to TRBJ2-1, with 9 bases lining up with TRBD2. The germline CDR1 and CDR2 sequences are SGDLS and YYNGEE. CDR3 length equals 15 residues. V lost 5 bases, J lost 8 bases, and 11 bases stayed unmatched. This CDR3 reads CASSANSGGVDEQFF. The CDR3 nucleotides read TGTGCCAGCAGTGCCAATAGCGGGGGAGTCGATGAGCAGTTCTTC.

The genes are TRBV5-1 and TRBJ1-6; maybe TRBD1 (5 bases). Germline V gene data show CDR1 as SGHRS and CDR2 as YFSETQ. This CDR3 has 15 amino acids. Trimming removed 0 bases at V and 10 bases at J, with 14 bases between. CDR3 DNA: TGCGCCAGCAGCTTGGAGGGGAGGAGGGACTCACCCCTCCACTTT. Encoded protein: CASSLEGRRDSPLHF.

The V and J genes are TRBV4-1 and TRBJ1-4; 7 nucleotides line up with TRBD1. V lost 1 base to trimming and J lost 8 bases; unmatched junction nucleotides: 10. The V gene's germline CDR1 is MGHRA and CDR2 YSYEKL. The CDR3 contains 16 residues. CDR3 loop: CASSQAPTGFSEKLFF. In DNA, the CDR3 is TGCGCCAGCAGCCAAGCTCCGACAGGGTTTAGCGAAAAACTGTTTTTT.

The rearrangement links TRBV18 to TRBJ2-1, with 9 bases lining up with TRBD2. This CDR3 contains 14 residues. The junction had 4 bases not matched to a gene; V was cut back by 4 bases and J by 6 bases. Germline loops: CDR1 KGHSH, CDR2 LQKENI. CDR3 residues: CASSQAGGPNEQFF. In DNA form, the CDR3 reads TGTGCCAGCTCACAGGCGGGAGGGCCCAATGAGCAGTTCTTC.

The chain links TRBV4-1 to TRBJ1-5, with D unresolved. This CDR3 comprises 15 residues. The germline gives CDR1 MGHRA, CDR2 YSYEKL. The V and J ends lost 0 bases and 2 bases respectively, with 8 bases between them. The CDR3 reads CASSQDRQGNQPQHF. The CDR3 region has the DNA TGCGCCAGCAGCCAAGATCGACAAGGCAATCAGCCCCAGCATTTT.

The chain carries TRBV5-1 and TRBJ2-3; TRBD2 aligns across 8 bases. Germline loops: CDR1 SGHRS, CDR2 YFSETQ. V shed 4 bases and J 2 bases; nucleotides not matched to a gene: 6. This CDR3 region has 15 residues. CDR3 DNA sequence: TGCGCCAGCAGCACCACCGGGGGGGACACAGATACGCAGTATTTT. Protein sequence: CASSTTGGDTDTQYF.

This clone was seen once. V usage is TRBV14 and J usage is TRBJ1-1; 7 nucleotides line up with TRBD1. V was clipped by 0 bases and J by 11 bases; unmatched bases: 9. The CDR3 runs to 14 residues. Germline CDR1 and CDR2: SGHDN and FVKESK. Here the CDR3 DNA reads TGTGCCAGCAGCCAAGACCGAGGGGGCGCCTACGCTTTCTTT. Protein product: CASSQDRGGAYAFF.

The chain joins TRBV19 to TRBJ2-1; 8 bases map to TRBD2. V gave up 10 bases and J gave up 4 bases; unmatched junction bases: 3. The CDR3 contains 12 residues. Germline CDR1 reads LNHDA; CDR2 reads SQIVND (reference sequence). Here the CDR3 reads CATLAGYNEQFF. CDR3 DNA: TGTGCCACATTAGCGGGATACAATGAGCAGTTCTTC.

The chain combines TRBV6-5 with TRBJ1-6; weak D call: TRBD1 (6 bases). V was cut by 2 bases and J by 7 bases, with 15 bases left in between. The germline V gene encodes CDR1 MNHEY and CDR2 SVGAGI. CDR3 size: 16 residues. CDR3 sequence (DNA): TGTGCCAGCAGTTACGGAGGGGGGGCATTGAATTCACCCCTCCACTTT. Encoded protein: CASSYGGGALNSPLHF.

The V call is TRBV5-1, the J call TRBJ2-7; TRBD1 might be the D (6 bases). V was clipped by 0 bases and J by 1 base, with 11 bases between them. CDR3 length: 15 amino acids. Germline assignment: CDR1 SGHRS and CDR2 YFSETQ. The CDR3 protein is CASSLEPGTSYEQYF. The CDR3 DNA sequence: TGCGCCAGCAGCTTGGAGCCCGGGACATCCTACGAGCAGTACTTC. Combining the CDR3 with reference TRBV5-1 and TRBJ2-7 gives the whole variable domain KAGVTQTPRYLIKTRGQQVTLSCSPISGHRSVSWYQQTPGQGLQFLFEYFSETQRNKGNFPGRFSGRQFSNSRSEMNVSTLELGDSALYLCASSLEPGTSYEQYFGPGTRLTVT.

V gene TRBV7-6 combines with J gene TRBJ2-5; 7 positions match TRBD2. The CDR3 runs to 16 residues. Trimming removed 1 base from V and 4 bases from J; junction bases left unmatched: 9. Germline CDR1 SGHVS, CDR2 FNYEAQ. The CDR3 region is CASSLEGAGVSETQYF. CDR3 DNA sequence: TGTGCCAGCAGCTTAGAAGGTGCGGGGGTGTCAGAGACCCAGTACTTC.

This chain connects TRBV9 to TRBJ2-3, with 9 positions matching TRBD2. This CDR3 is built from 16 residues. The germline V gene encodes CDR1 SGDLS and CDR2 YYNGEE. Trimming removed 0 bases from V and 5 bases from J; junction bases left unmatched: 7. CDR3 nucleotides: TGTGCCAGCAGCGTAGTTAGCGGGAGTCGCGGAGATACGCAGTATTTT. Amino acid sequence: CASSVVSGSRGDTQYF.

Only one count was recorded for this clone. The CDR3 DNA reads TGCAGCGTTACGGGGGACGTATTCTACGAGCAGTACTTC. This translates into CSVTGDVFYEQYF. The chain carries TRBV29-1 and TRBJ2-7; possible D gene TRBD2, 6 bases. CDR3 length: 13 amino acids. Trimming cost V 5 bases and J 3 bases, with 14 bases left between them. The V gene's germline CDR1 is SQVTM and CDR2 ANQGSEA.

The chain couples TRBV7-9 to TRBJ1-1, with D possibly matching TRBD1 (5 bases). Germline CDR1 is SEHNR and CDR2 is FQNEAQ (reference sequence). Trimming took 3 bases from V and 1 from J, leaving 6 bases between them. The length of the CDR3 is 13 residues. The DNA of the CDR3 is TGTGCCAGCAGCTTTACAGGGAACACTGAAGCTTTCTTT. This codes for CASSFTGNTEAFF. The variable domain in full, completed from reference TRBV7-9 and TRBJ1-1, reads DTGVSQNPRHKITKRGQNVTFRCDPISEHNRLYWYRQTLGQGPEFLTYFQNEAQLEKSRLLSDRFSAERPKGSFSTLEIQRTEQGDSAMYLCASSFTGNTEAFFGQGTRLTVV.

The chain links TRBV25-1 to TRBJ2-1; possibly TRBD2 for D (6 bases). The CDR3 spans 12 residues. Germline CDR1 is MGHDK and CDR2 is SYGVNS. Deletions cut 4 bases from V and 11 bases from J, with 12 bases between. CDR3 DNA: TGTGCCAGCAGTGCTAATGGAGGGAAGCAGTTCTTC. This translates into CASSANGGKQFF.

The gene calls are TRBV4-2 and TRBJ1-2; D is unresolved. Germline CDR1 is LGHNA and CDR2 is YNFKEQ. The V gene lost 4 bases and the J gene lost 8 bases, with 11 bases spanning the gap. The CDR3 has 12 residues. This CDR3 reads CASSPERGGYTF. The CDR3 coding sequence is TGTGCCAGCAGCCCCGAACGAGGAGGCTACACCTTC.

The V and J genes are TRBV5-1 and TRBJ2-2; perhaps TRBD2 as D (6 bases). Per germline, CDR1 SGHRS and CDR2 YFSETQ. This CDR3 spans 16 amino acids. V lost 3 bases and J 4 bases, leaving 16 bases between the germline ends. CDR3 coding DNA: TGCGCCAGCAGCTGGCAGGGACTGAGGGGCACCGGGGAGCTGTTTTTT. Translation: CASSWQGLRGTGELFF.

The gene calls are TRBV10-2 and TRBJ2-2, with a possible D match to TRBD2 (6 bases). V lost 0 bases, J lost 3 bases, and 14 bases lay in between. The CDR3 extends over 17 amino acids. CDR1 is WSHSY, CDR2 SAAADI, per germline. The CDR3 sequence: CASSESPGTRDTGELFF. CDR3 nucleotides: TGCGCCAGCAGTGAGTCCCCCGGGACTCGTGACACCGGGGAGCTGTTTTTT.

CDR3 DNA: TGTGCCAGCAGCTCTAGAGACAGGGGGCAGCCGAACACCGGGGAGCTGTTTTTT. Protein: CASSSRDRGQPNTGELFF. The chain recombines TRBV7-9 with TRBJ2-2; the match to TRBD1 covers 10 bases. This CDR3 has 18 amino acids. With 4 bases clipped from V and 0 bases from J, the junction kept 8 bases outside the gene matches. Germline CDR1 is SEHNR and CDR2 is FQNEAQ (reference sequence).

This chain uses TRBV7-2 with TRBJ1-6; 9 bases map to TRBD1. V was pared by 2 bases and J by 10 bases, with 6 bases of the junction left unmatched. The CDR3 extends over 15 amino acids. CDR1 SGHTA and CDR2 FQGNSA come from the germline V gene. The DNA for the CDR3 is TGTGCCAGCAGCTTACATGGGACAGGGAGCTCACCCCTCCACTTT. This encodes CASSLHGTGSSPLHF.

This chain uses TRBV6-6 with TRBJ2-7; no clear D gene. The CDR3 has 15 residues. The germline V and J ends were trimmed by 0 bases and 4 bases, with 13 bases remaining between them. Germline V gene sequence: CDR1 MNHNY, CDR2 SVGAGI (reference sequence). The CDR3 DNA reads TGTGCCAGCAGTTACTCGCTAGAATCCGGTTACGAGCAGTACTTC. It yields the protein CASSYSLESGYEQYF.

This clone was seen a single time. The CDR3 DNA reads TGCGCCAGCAGCTTGGACTTGAAAACCGGGGAGCTGTTTTTT. It codes for CASSLDLKTGELFF. V usage is TRBV5-1 and J usage is TRBJ2-2; D not certain. Trimming pared 0 bases from V and 5 bases from J, leaving 8 bases between. Germline V gives CDR1 SGHRS, CDR2 YFSETQ. This CDR3 is 14 amino acids long.